This is a list of T cell receptor beta chains from one sample in a study of shared clonotypes between healthy human individuals. The method was immunoSEQ multiplex PCR; TCRdb's version includes in-frame clones alone and lacks a portion of them. The table shows around 480,000 clones, with about 80% occurring only once. The sequenced sample consisted of PBMCs. Source of these receptors: a woman aged 40 to 50 in good health. Some clones in this sample may be carry-over from other donors' samples. Each CDR3 is given without its conserved first and last residue. Each record gives: V gene, CDR3 length, CDR3 protein.

V: TRBV6-1
length: 12
CDR3: ATRAGPYTDTQY

V: TRBV30
length: 12
CDR3: AWSAQGNGEKLF

V: TRBV21-1
length: 14
CDR3: ASSKAPAGGDYGYT

V: TRBV18
length: 11
CDR3: ASSPQPGEGYT

V: TRBV2
length: 12
CDR3: ASSVSGRRREQY

V: TRBV7-6
length: 14
CDR3: ASSRQTGGLQETQY

V: TRBV21-1
length: 12
CDR3: ASSKVGYTGELF

V: TRBV12-1
length: 10
CDR3: AATSGTAEQY

V: TRBV28
length: 11
CDR3: ASSFSVPTEAF

V: TRBV6-1
length: 12
CDR3: ASSELASSYEQY

V: TRBV7-2
length: 14
CDR3: ASSSGLWAPTDTQY